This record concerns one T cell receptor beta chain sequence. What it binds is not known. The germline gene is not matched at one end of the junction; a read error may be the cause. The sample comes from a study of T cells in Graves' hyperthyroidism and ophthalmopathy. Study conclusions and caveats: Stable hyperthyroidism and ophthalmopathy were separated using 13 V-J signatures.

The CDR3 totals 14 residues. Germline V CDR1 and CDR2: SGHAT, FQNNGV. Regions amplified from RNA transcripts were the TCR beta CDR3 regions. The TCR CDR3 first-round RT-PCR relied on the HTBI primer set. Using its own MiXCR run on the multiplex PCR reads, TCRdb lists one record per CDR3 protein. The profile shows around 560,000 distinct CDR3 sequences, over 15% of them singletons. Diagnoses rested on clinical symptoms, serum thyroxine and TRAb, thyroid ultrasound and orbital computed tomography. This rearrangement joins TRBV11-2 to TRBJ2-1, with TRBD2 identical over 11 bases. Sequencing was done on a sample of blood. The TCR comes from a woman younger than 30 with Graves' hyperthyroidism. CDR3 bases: TGTGTCAGCAGCTTACTAGCGGGAGCAGATGACCAGTTCTTC. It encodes CVSSLLAGADDQFF.